A single sample is the source of the 32 T cell receptor beta chains below, sequenced in a study of shared clonotypes between healthy human individuals. The data were produced by immunoSEQ multiplex PCR, yet TCRdb's version contains in-frame clones alone and is incomplete. Here the sample spans more than 1,200,000 clones, approximately 98.5% being singletons. Sequenced material: naive CD4+ T cells sorted from blood. As to subset: CD45RA+ positively selected. The receptor set was obtained from a man aged 30 to 45 in good health.

The chain carries TRBV7-2 and TRBJ2-1; TRBD2 matches at 11 bases. The germline V gene encodes CDR1 SGHTA and CDR2 FQGNSA. This CDR3 spans 16 amino acids. Trimming removed 3 bases from V and 2 bases from J; junction bases left unmatched: 3. This CDR3 is CASSFSGRETYNEQFF. CDR3 DNA: TGTGCCAGCAGCTTTAGCGGGAGGGAAACCTACAATGAGCAGTTCTTC.

The chain joins TRBV30 to TRBJ1-3, with no clear D. This CDR3 is built from 12 residues. V was trimmed by 5 bases and J by 0 bases, leaving 5 bases between them. Germline lookup yields CDR1 GTSNPN and CDR2 SVGIG (reference sequence). This CDR3 is CAWGTSGNTIYF. For the CDR3, the DNA is TGTGCCTGGGGTACCTCTGGAAACACCATATATTTT.

V is TRBV2 and J is TRBJ1-2; D is unclear. Germline CDR1 and CDR2: SNHLY and FYNNEI. Trimming left V 2 bases short and J 3 bases short, with 7 bases between. This CDR3 contains 13 residues. The CDR3 nucleotides are TGTGCCAGCAGTGAAAGGAAGGACTATGGCTACACCTTC. It codes for CASSERKDYGYTF.

The CDR3 sequence: CASSVTSGLYNEQFF. The CDR3 DNA reads TGTGCCAGTTCAGTGACTAGCGGGTTATACAATGAGCAGTTCTTC. The chain recombines TRBV19 with TRBJ2-1; 10 bases agree with TRBD2. J gave up 4 bases and V 8 bases, and 8 bases lay outside the gene matches. CDR1 is LNHDA, CDR2 SQIVND, per germline (reference sequence). The CDR3 contains 15 residues. Using reference TRBV19 and TRBJ2-1 for the parts outside the CDR3, the full variable domain is DGGITQSPKYLFRKEGQNVTLSCEQNLNHDAMYWYRQDPGQGLRLIYYSQIVNDFQKGDIAEGYSVSREKKESFPLTVTSAQKNPTAFYLCASSVTSGLYNEQFFGPGTRLTVL.

V usage is TRBV11-2 and J usage is TRBJ2-7; 12 bases map to TRBD1. The CDR3 runs to 18 residues. Germline CDR1 SGHAT, CDR2 FQNNGV. V gave up 2 bases and J gave up 4 bases; unmatched junction bases: 12. The DNA of the CDR3 is TGTGCCAGCAGCTTACCCCTCTCCGGGACAGGGGGCTTGTACGAGCAGTACTTC. Translated, it gives CASSLPLSGTGGLYEQYF.

As to this clone: An end of the junction differs from the germline gene, which may be a read error. Other DNA sequences in this sample translate to the same CDR3. The chain joins TRBV7-7 to TRBJ2-2, with a tentative D call TRBD2 (5 bases). Looked up from germline, CDR1 is SSHAT and CDR2 is FNYEAQ (reference sequence). The CDR3 runs 15 residues. The CDR3 protein is CASSLAPRGTGELFF. The CDR3 DNA is TGTGCTAGCAGCTTAGCCCCCAGAGGGACCGGGGAGCTGTTTTTT.

The V call is TRBV4-3, the J call TRBJ2-3; D is tentatively TRBD1 or TRBD2 (6 bases each). The CDR3 is made up of 16 amino acids. Germline-derived CDR1 and CDR2 are LGHNA and YSLEER. The V end was cut by 0 bases, the J end by 5 bases, with 15 bases between. CDR3 in DNA: TGCGCCAGCAGCCAAGAACAGGGAGGATTATTAGATACGCAGTATTTT. Its translation is CASSQEQGGLLDTQYF.

The count of this clone is one. Other DNA sequences from this sample encode an identical CDR3 as well. This chain links TRBV15 with TRBJ2-7; D uncertain. CDR1 and CDR2 from the germline V gene are LNHNV and YYDKDF (reference sequence). V lost 0 bases and J 0 bases, leaving 6 bases between the germline ends. The CDR3 is 14 residues long. In DNA form, the CDR3 reads TGTGCCACCAGCAGAGAACTCACCTCCTACGAGCAGTACTTC. Translation gives CATSRELTSYEQYF.

The gene calls are TRBV18 and TRBJ2-7; the D call may be TRBD1 or TRBD2 (5 bases each). CDR3 length: 13 residues. From germline, CDR1 is KGHSH and CDR2 LQKENI. The V end was cut by 1 base, the J end by 5 bases, with 9 bases between. CDR3 protein: CASSPLGAHEQYF. The CDR3 region has the DNA TGTGCCAGCTCACCACTCGGGGCCCACGAGCAGTACTTC.

V usage is TRBV5-1 and J usage is TRBJ2-7; 8 positions agree with TRBD2. Trimming took 0 bases from V and 4 from J; bases not matched to a gene: 9. The CDR3 runs to 16 residues. Germline CDR1 is SGHRS and CDR2 is YFSETQ. CDR3 region: CASSLGFEAGVYEQYF. The CDR3 bases are TGCGCCAGCAGCTTGGGGTTTGAAGCGGGAGTATACGAGCAGTACTTC.

V is TRBV7-2 and J is TRBJ2-1; 9 positions match TRBD1. This CDR3 contains 15 residues. Trimming at V came to 8 bases and at J to 4 bases, leaving 9 bases not matched to a gene. Per germline, CDR1 SGHTA and CDR2 FQGNSA. The CDR3 here is CASYPTGGGYNEQFF. CDR3 nucleotides: TGTGCCAGCTATCCAACAGGGGGCGGGTACAATGAGCAGTTCTTC.

About this clone: Other nucleotide sequences in the sample specify the same CDR3. The chain uses TRBV2 and TRBJ1-2; 8 bases are shared with TRBD1. From germline, CDR1 is SNHLY and CDR2 FYNNEI. V lost 4 bases, J lost 2 bases, and 3 bases stayed unmatched. The CDR3 length is 14 residues. The DNA for the CDR3 is TGTGCCAGCAGTGTAGGGACAGGAAACTATGGCTACACCTTC. Translated, it gives CASSVGTGNYGYTF. Filled out from reference TRBV2 and TRBJ1-2, the complete variable domain reads EPEVTQTPSHQVTQMGQEVILRCVPISNHLYFYWYRQILGQKVEFLVSFYNNEISEKSEIFDDQFSVERPDGSNFTLKIRSTKLEDSAMYFCASSVGTGNYGYTFGSGTRLTVV.

V and J are TRBV28 and TRBJ1-2; D remains ambiguous. V dropped 3 bases and J dropped 2 bases, with 34 bases sitting between them. CDR1 and CDR2 from the germline V gene are MDHEN and SYDVKM. The CDR3 covers 22 residues. This CDR3 is CASSFRALSRRVLNPLNYGYTF. The CDR3 nucleotides are TGTGCCAGCAGTTTTCGGGCCCTATCAAGGAGAGTCTTAAACCCTTTAAACTATGGCTACACCTTC.

The chain is built from TRBV9 and TRBJ2-3; perhaps D is TRBD1 or TRBD2 (6 bases each). The V end was cut by 0 bases, the J end by 5 bases, with 10 bases between. The CDR3 spans 14 residues. Germline assignment: CDR1 SGDLS and CDR2 YYNGEE. For the CDR3, the DNA is TGTGCCAGCAGCGTAGAACAGGGAGGAGATACGCAGTATTTT. Translated: CASSVEQGGDTQYF.

V usage is TRBV5-1 and J usage is TRBJ2-6, with 8 bases aligning to TRBD1. Trimming cost V 4 bases and J 0 bases; bases outside gene matches: 6. CDR3 length: 17 amino acids. Per germline, CDR1 SGHRS and CDR2 YFSETQ. DNA for the CDR3: TGCGCCAGCAGCCCGACAGGGGCCTCCTCTGGGGCCAACGTCCTGACTTTC. This codes for CASSPTGASSGANVLTF.

This rearrangement joins TRBV6-5 to TRBJ2-7; D not resolved. Trimming took off 2 bases at V and 3 bases at J, with 8 bases between the two ends. CDR3 length: 13 amino acids. Looked up from germline, CDR1 is MNHEY and CDR2 is SVGAGI. CDR3 protein: CASSYRDGYEQYF. CDR3 bases: TGTGCCAGCAGTTACCGTGACGGCTACGAGCAGTACTTC.

The chain joins TRBV28 to TRBJ2-2; TRBD2 aligns across 15 bases. The CDR3 is 17 residues long. Germline lookup yields CDR1 MDHEN and CDR2 SYDVKM. Trimming removed 5 bases from V and 6 bases from J; junction bases left unmatched: 7. CDR3 nucleotides: TGTGCCAGCAGTCTCCCGGGACTAGCGGGAGGTGCCGGGGAGCTGTTTTTT. Protein: CASSLPGLAGGAGELFF.

The chain carries TRBV7-9 and TRBJ2-7; the D gene is possibly TRBD1 (5 bases). Germline-derived CDR1 and CDR2 are SEHNR and FQNEAQ (reference sequence). CDR3 length equals 13 residues. Trimming stripped 5 bases from V and 6 bases from J, with 14 bases between. DNA of the CDR3: TGTGCCAGCAGCCTCGATATGGGGCTCGAGCAGTACTTC. This encodes CASSLDMGLEQYF. Drawing the rest from reference TRBV7-9 and TRBJ2-7, the complete variable domain is DTGVSQNPRHKITKRGQNVTFRCDPISEHNRLYWYRQTLGQGPEFLTYFQNEAQLEKSRLLSDRFSAERPKGSFSTLEIQRTEQGDSAMYLCASSLDMGLEQYFGPGTRLTVT.

This chain uses TRBV14 with TRBJ1-1; D is uncertain. The CDR3 is made up of 12 amino acids. V lost 3 bases to trimming and J lost 11 bases, with 13 bases between them. Germline assignment: CDR1 SGHDN and CDR2 FVKESK. The CDR3 reads CASSQPPGGAFF. CDR3 nucleotides: TGTGCCAGCAGCCAGCCGCCGGGTGGGGCTTTCTTT. The whole variable domain, remainder taken from reference TRBV14 and TRBJ1-1, is EAGVTQFPSHSVIEKGQTVTLRCDPISGHDNLYWYRRVMGKEIKFLLHFVKESKQDESGMPNNRFLAERTGGTYSTLKVQPAELEDSGVYFCASSQPPGGAFFGQGTRLTVV.

V and J are TRBV5-6 and TRBJ1-5; 9 bases fit TRBD1. Germline V gene sequence: CDR1 SGHDT, CDR2 YYEEEE. J gave up 5 bases and V 0 bases, and 0 bases lay outside the gene matches. This CDR3 region has 14 residues. Here the CDR3 DNA reads TGTGCCAGCAGCTTGGGACAGGGGGATCAGCCCCAGCATTTT. This translates into CASSLGQGDQPQHF.

The V gene is TRBV4-1, the J gene TRBJ2-2; 8 bases line up with TRBD2. Germline CDR1 reads MGHRA; CDR2 reads YSYEKL. V lost 2 bases, J lost 8 bases, and 16 bases stayed unmatched. The CDR3 consists of 18 residues. The CDR3: CASSQPRSGRFTLGELFF. CDR3 bases: TGCGCCAGCAGCCAACCTCGGAGCGGGAGATTCACGTTGGGGGAGCTGTTTTTT.

The chain is built from TRBV5-4 and TRBJ2-1, with a tentative D call TRBD2 (6 bases). Germline V gene sequence: CDR1 SGHNT, CDR2 YYREEE (reference sequence). The CDR3 is 14 residues long. Trimming pared 0 bases from V and 7 bases from J, leaving 11 bases between. The chain's CDR3 is CASSLGGTLNEQFF. In nucleotides, the CDR3 is TGTGCCAGCAGCTTGGGCGGGACGCTGAATGAGCAGTTCTTC.

A remark on this clone: Other DNA sequences within the sample encode an identical CDR3. This chain connects TRBV9 to TRBJ1-4; no reliable D call. Germline V CDR1 and CDR2: SGDLS, YYNGEE. V lost 0 bases and J 0 bases, leaving 3 bases between the germline ends. CDR3 length equals 14 residues. In nucleotides, the CDR3 is TGTGCCAGCAGCGTAGCTGCAACTAATGAAAAACTGTTTTTT. It specifies CASSVAATNEKLFF.

A word on this clone: Additional DNA sequences in this sample encode the identical CDR3. The CDR3 spells CASSPRPYNEQFF. The CDR3 DNA reads as TGTGCCAGCAGCCCCCGGCCTTACAATGAGCAGTTCTTC. V usage is TRBV9 and J usage is TRBJ2-1; D gene unclear. V was shortened by 4 bases and J by 4 bases, with 9 bases between the two germline ends. From germline, CDR1 is SGDLS and CDR2 YYNGEE. CDR3 length: 13 residues.

This rearrangement joins TRBV29-1 to TRBJ1-1; no reliable D call. In germline, CDR1 is SQVTM, CDR2 ANQGSEA. CDR3 length: 13 amino acids. Trimming cost V 4 bases and J 0 bases, with 9 bases left between them. CDR3 bases: TGCAGCGTTGTAAAGCCCATGAACACTGAAGCTTTCTTT. Protein: CSVVKPMNTEAFF.

This rearrangement joins TRBV5-1 to TRBJ1-4; D is uncertain. The CDR3 has 15 residues. V was shortened by 1 base and J by 8 bases, with 15 bases between the two germline ends. Germline CDR1 is SGHRS and CDR2 is YFSETQ. DNA of the CDR3: TGCGCCAGCAGCTTGTTCGGGTCTCGAGAGGAAAAACTGTTTTTT. This sequence encodes CASSLFGSREEKLFF.

The chain links TRBV5-4 to TRBJ2-7; D perhaps matches TRBD1 (6 bases). The CDR3 consists of 14 residues. CDR1 SGHNT and CDR2 YYREEE come from the germline V gene (reference sequence). V lost 4 bases to trimming and J lost 6 bases, with 17 bases between them. CDR3 bases: TGTGCCAGCAGCGGAACGACAGGTCCCCGCGAGCAGTACTTC. Amino acids: CASSGTTGPREQYF.

J is TRBJ2-2 and V is TRBV29-1; perhaps D is TRBD1 or TRBD2 (5 bases each). Trimming took 3 bases from V and 0 from J, leaving 8 bases between them. This CDR3 is built from 14 residues. Germline CDR1 and CDR2: SQVTM and ANQGSEA. As DNA, the CDR3 is TGCAGCGTTGATATGGGGGCGAACACCGGGGAGCTGTTTTTT. Translation gives CSVDMGANTGELFF.

Concerning this clone: This CDR3 is also generated by other DNA sequences in the sample. The V call is TRBV2, the J call TRBJ1-1; D gene uncertain. The V end lost 3 bases, the J end lost 2 bases, and 7 bases lay between the germline ends. The germline V gene has CDR1 SNHLY and CDR2 FYNNEI. The length of the CDR3 is 13 residues. The CDR3 reads CASSERENTEAFF. CDR3 bases: TGTGCCAGCAGTGAGAGAGAAAACACTGAAGCTTTCTTT.

This rearrangement joins TRBV11-2 to TRBJ2-1; 12 nucleotides agree with TRBD2. CDR3 length equals 16 residues. The V gene end was trimmed by 5 bases and the J gene end by 8 bases; junction bases not matched to a gene: 10. CDR1 is SGHAT and CDR2 is FQNNGV in the germline V gene. The CDR3 region has the DNA TGTGCCAGCAGCCCAGGCCGGCTAGCGGGAGGGGATGAGCAGTTCTTC. Translation gives CASSPGRLAGGDEQFF.

V is TRBV28 and J is TRBJ1-5, with 10 bases that match TRBD1. Germline V CDR1 and CDR2: MDHEN, SYDVKM. The ends lost 2 bases at V and 7 bases at J; junction bases unmatched: 5. The CDR3 is 15 amino acids. Written as DNA, the CDR3 is TGTGCCAGCAGTTTAAGGACAGGGGGAATACAGCCCCAGCATTTT. Translating it yields CASSLRTGGIQPQHF. Full variable domain (outside the CDR3, taken from reference TRBV28 and TRBJ1-5): DVKVTQSSRYLVKRTGEKVFLECVQDMDHENMFWYRQDPGLGLRLIYFSYDVKMKEKGDIPEGYSVSREKKERFSLILESASTNQTSMYLCASSLRTGGIQPQHFGDGTRLSIL.

The CDR3 bases are TGCGCCAGCAGCTTTTCAGGGACGACCTACGAGCAGTACTTC. As protein: CASSFSGTTYEQYF. The V call is TRBV5-1, the J call TRBJ2-7; either TRBD1 or TRBD2 may supply D (5 bases each). The V end was cut by 2 bases, the J end by 2 bases, with 11 bases between. The CDR3 is 14 residues long. Looked up from germline, CDR1 is SGHRS and CDR2 is YFSETQ.